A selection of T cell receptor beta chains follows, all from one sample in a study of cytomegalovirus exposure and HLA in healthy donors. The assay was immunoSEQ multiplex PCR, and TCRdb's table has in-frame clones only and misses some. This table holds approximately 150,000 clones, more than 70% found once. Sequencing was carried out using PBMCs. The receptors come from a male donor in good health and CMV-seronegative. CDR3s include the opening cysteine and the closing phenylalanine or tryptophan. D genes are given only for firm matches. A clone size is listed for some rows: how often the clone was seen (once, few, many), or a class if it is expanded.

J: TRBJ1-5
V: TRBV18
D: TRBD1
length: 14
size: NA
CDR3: CASSPGQYNQPQHF
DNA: TGTGCCAGCTCACCGGGACAGTACAATCAGCCCCAGCATTTT

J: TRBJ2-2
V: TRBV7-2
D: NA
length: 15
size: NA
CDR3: CASSFGGRGTGELFF
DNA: TGTGCCAGCAGCTTTGGGGGGAGAGGCACCGGGGAGCTGTTTTTT

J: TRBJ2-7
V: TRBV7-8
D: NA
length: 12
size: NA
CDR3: CASSAGLVEQYF
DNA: TGTGCCAGCAGTGCAGGGCTTGTCGAGCAGTACTTC

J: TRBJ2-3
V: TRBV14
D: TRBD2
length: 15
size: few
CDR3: CASSQDGTRANTQYF
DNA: TGTGCCAGCAGCCAAGACGGGACTAGGGCTAATACGCAGTATTTT

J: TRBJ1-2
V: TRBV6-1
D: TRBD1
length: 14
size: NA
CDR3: CASSETGQRYGYTF
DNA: TGTGCCAGCAGTGAAACGGGACAGCGCTATGGCTACACCTTC

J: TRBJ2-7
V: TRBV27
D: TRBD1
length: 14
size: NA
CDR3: CATLDRGSSYEQYF
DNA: TGTGCCACCCTCGACAGGGGAAGCTCCTACGAGCAGTACTTC

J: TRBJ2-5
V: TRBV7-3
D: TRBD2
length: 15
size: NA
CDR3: CASSSTSGGGETQYF
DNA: TGTGCCAGCAGCTCGACTAGCGGGGGTGGAGAGACCCAGTACTTC

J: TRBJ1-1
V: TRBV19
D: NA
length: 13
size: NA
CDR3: CASSILRNTEAFF
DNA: TGTGCCAGTAGTATTTTGAGGAACACTGAAGCTTTCTTT

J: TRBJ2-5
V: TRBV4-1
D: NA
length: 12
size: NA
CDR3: CASSQDLETQYF
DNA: TGCGCCAGCAGCCAAGACTTGGAGACCCAGTACTTC

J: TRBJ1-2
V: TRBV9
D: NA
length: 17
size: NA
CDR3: CASSVGGMETRAYGYTF
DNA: TGTGCCAGCAGCGTAGGAGGGATGGAGACGAGGGCCTATGGCTACACCTTC

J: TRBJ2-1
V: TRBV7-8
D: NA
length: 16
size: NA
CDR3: CASSGVAVLSYNEQFF
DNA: TGTGCCAGCAGCGGAGTAGCGGTATTATCCTACAATGAGCAGTTCTTC

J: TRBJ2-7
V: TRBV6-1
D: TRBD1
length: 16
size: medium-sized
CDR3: CASSEATGQGADEQYF
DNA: TGTGCCAGCAGTGAAGCCACAGGACAGGGGGCCGACGAGCAGTACTTC

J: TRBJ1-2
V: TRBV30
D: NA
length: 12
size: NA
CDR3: CAWSVGGYGYTF
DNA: TGTGCCTGGAGTGTAGGAGGCTATGGCTACACCTTC

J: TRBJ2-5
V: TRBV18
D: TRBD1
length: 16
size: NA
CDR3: CASSQRDRGRQETQYF
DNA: TGTGCCAGCTCACAACGAGACAGGGGGAGACAAGAGACCCAGTACTTC

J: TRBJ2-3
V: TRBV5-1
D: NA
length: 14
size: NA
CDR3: CASSLAPGTDTQYF
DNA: TGCGCCAGCAGCTTGGCCCCTGGCACAGATACGCAGTATTTT

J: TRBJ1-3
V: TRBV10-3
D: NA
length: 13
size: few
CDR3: CAAGVSSGNTIYF
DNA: TGTGCCGCAGGGGTGAGCTCTGGAAACACCATATATTTT

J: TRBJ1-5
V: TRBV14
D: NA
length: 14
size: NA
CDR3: CASSPLGLGQPQHF
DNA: TGTGCCAGCAGCCCCCTGGGGCTCGGTCAGCCCCAGCATTTT

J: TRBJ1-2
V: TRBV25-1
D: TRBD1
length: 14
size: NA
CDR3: CASSALDRFYGYTF
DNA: TGTGCCAGCAGTGCCTTGGACAGGTTCTATGGCTACACCTTC

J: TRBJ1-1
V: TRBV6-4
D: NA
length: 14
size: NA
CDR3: CASSETGFSTEAFF
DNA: TGTGCCAGCAGTGAAACGGGTTTCAGCACTGAAGCTTTCTTT

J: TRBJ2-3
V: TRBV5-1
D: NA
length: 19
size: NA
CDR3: CASSRLGGAAGSQGDTQYF
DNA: TGCGCCAGCAGCCGGCTCGGAGGAGCAGCGGGCTCCCAGGGAGATACGCAGTATTTT

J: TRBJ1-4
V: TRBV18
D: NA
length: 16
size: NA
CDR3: CASSPGLEGGNEKLFF
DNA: TGTGCCAGCTCACCTGGGTTAGAAGGCGGAAATGAAAAACTGTTTTTT

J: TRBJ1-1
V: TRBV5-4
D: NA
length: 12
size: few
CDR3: CASSLRGMEAFF
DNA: TGTGCCAGCAGCTTGAGGGGAATGGAAGCTTTCTTT

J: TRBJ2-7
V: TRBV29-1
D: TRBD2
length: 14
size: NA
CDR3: CSVVPAGASYEQYF
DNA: TGCAGCGTTGTCCCAGCGGGGGCCTCCTACGAGCAGTACTTC

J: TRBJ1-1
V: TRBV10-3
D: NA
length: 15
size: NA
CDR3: CAISEPRVSRTEAFF
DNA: TGTGCCATCAGTGAGCCCCGGGTTAGTAGGACTGAAGCTTTCTTT

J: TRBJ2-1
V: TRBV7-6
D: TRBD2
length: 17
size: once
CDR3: CASSLPPRQREGYEQFF
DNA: TGTGCCAGCAGCTTACCGCCCCGCCAGCGGGAGGGTTATGAGCAGTTCTTC

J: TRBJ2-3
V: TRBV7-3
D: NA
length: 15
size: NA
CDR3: CASSLPAEGTDTQYF
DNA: TGTGCCAGCAGCTTGCCAGCGGAAGGCACAGATACGCAGTATTTT

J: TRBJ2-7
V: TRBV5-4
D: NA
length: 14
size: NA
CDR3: CASSRRGELGEQYF
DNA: TGTGCCAGCAGCCGTCGTGGAGAGTTGGGCGAGCAGTACTTC

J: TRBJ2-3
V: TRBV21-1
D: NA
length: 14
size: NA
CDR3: CASSTGQGADTQYF
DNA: TGTGCCAGCAGCACAGGACAGGGGGCAGATACGCAGTATTTT

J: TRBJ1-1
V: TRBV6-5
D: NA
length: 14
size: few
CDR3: CASSYSRTGTEAFF
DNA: TGTGCCAGCAGTTACTCCCGGACGGGAACTGAAGCTTTCTTT

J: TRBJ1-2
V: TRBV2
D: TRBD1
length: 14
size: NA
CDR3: CASSRTGEDYGYTF
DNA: TGTGCCAGCAGTCGGACAGGGGAGGACTATGGCTACACCTTC

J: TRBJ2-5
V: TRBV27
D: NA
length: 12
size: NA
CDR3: CASRRGQETQYF
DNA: TGTGCCAGCAGGCGGGGACAAGAGACCCAGTACTTC

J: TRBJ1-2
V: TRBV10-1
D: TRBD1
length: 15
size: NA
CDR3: CASRSRDRGKNGYTF
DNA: TGCGCCAGCAGGTCCCGGGACAGGGGAAAGAATGGCTACACCTTC

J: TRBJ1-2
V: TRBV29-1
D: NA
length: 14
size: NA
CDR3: CSVKKWIGDDGYTF
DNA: TGCAGCGTTAAAAAGTGGATAGGGGATGATGGCTACACCTTC

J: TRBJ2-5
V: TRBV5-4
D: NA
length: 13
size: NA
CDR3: CASTTGYQETQYF
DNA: TGTGCCAGCACTACGGGGTACCAAGAGACCCAGTACTTC

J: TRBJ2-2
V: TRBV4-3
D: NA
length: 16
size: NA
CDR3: CASSQFPGEDTGELFF
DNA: TGCGCCAGCAGCCAATTCCCAGGGGAAGACACCGGGGAGCTGTTTTTT

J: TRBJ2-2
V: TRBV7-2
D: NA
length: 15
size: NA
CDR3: CASSLVGGNTGELFF
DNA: TGTGCCAGCAGCTTAGTAGGCGGGAACACCGGGGAGCTGTTTTTT

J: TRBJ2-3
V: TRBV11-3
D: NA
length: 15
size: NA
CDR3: CASSLAVSSTDTQYF
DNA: TGTGCCAGCAGCTTAGCGGTTTCTAGCACAGATACGCAGTATTTT

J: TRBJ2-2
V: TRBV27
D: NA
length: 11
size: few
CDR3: CATQENGELFF
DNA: TGTGCCACACAGGAAAACGGGGAGCTGTTTTTT

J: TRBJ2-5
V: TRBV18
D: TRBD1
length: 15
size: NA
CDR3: CASSLPGGRRETQYF
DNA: TGTGCCAGCTCACTCCCAGGGGGACGTCGGGAGACCCAGTACTTC

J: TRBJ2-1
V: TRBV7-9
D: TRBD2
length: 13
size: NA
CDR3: CASSPRTSGSQFF
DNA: TGTGCCAGCAGCCCACGGACTAGCGGGAGCCAGTTCTTC

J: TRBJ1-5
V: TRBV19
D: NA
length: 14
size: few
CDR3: CASSAQGSNQPQHF
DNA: TGTGCCAGTAGTGCCCAGGGTAGCAATCAGCCCCAGCATTTT

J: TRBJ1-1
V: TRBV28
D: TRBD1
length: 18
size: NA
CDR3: CASSLNLYRGVRDTEAFF
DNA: TGTGCCAGCAGTTTAAACCTCTACAGGGGCGTAAGGGACACTGAAGCTTTCTTT

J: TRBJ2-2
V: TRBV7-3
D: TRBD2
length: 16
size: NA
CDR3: CASSPRSGGNTGELFF
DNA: TGTGCCAGCAGCCCCCGAAGCGGGGGAAACACCGGGGAGCTGTTTTTT

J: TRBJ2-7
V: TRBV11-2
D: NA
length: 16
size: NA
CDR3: CASSHPSDRNSYEQYF
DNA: TGTGCCAGCAGCCACCCCTCCGACAGGAACTCCTACGAGCAGTACTTC

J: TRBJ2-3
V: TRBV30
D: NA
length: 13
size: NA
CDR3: CAWSFGHADTQYF
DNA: TGTGCCTGGAGTTTCGGACACGCAGATACGCAGTATTTT

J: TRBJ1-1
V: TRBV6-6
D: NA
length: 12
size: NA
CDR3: CASSLGGGVAFF
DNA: TGTGCCAGCAGCCTGGGCGGGGGAGTAGCTTTCTTT

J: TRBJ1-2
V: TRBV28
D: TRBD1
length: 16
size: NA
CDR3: CASSSPWDRTSYGYTF
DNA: TGTGCCAGCAGTTCCCCCTGGGACAGGACCTCCTATGGCTACACCTTC

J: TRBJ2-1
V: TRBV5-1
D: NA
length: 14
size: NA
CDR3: CASSPAAGSHEQFF
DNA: TGCGCCAGCAGCCCGGCGGCGGGATCCCATGAGCAGTTCTTC

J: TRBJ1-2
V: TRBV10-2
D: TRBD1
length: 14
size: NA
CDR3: CASKDGRDSLGYTF
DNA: TGCGCCAGCAAAGATGGAAGGGACAGTTTGGGCTACACCTTC

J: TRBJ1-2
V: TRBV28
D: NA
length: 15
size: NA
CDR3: CASDPIRQAGSGYTF
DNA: TGTGCCAGCGACCCCATTCGACAGGCTGGTAGTGGCTACACCTTC

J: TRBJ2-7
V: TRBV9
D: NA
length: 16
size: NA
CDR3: CASSVEGTGTGYEQYF
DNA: TGTGCCAGCAGCGTAGAAGGGACGGGGACTGGGTACGAGCAGTACTTC

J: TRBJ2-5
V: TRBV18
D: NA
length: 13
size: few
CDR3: CASSPPSKETQYF
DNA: TGTGCCAGCTCACCACCTAGCAAAGAGACCCAGTACTTC

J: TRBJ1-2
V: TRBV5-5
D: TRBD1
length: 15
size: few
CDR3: CASSAEVAGGSGYTF
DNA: TGTGCCAGCAGCGCGGAGGTAGCAGGGGGCAGTGGCTACACCTTC

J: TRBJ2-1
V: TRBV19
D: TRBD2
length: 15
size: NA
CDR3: CASSPGTSGHNEQFF
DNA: TGTGCCAGTAGTCCCGGGACTAGCGGGCACAATGAGCAGTTCTTC

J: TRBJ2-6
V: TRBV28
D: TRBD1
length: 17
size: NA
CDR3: CASSTGGPFSGANVLTF
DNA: TGTGCCAGCAGTACAGGGGGCCCGTTCTCTGGGGCCAACGTCCTGACTTTC

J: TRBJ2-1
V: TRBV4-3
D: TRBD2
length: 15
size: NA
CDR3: CASSQDLAGAFEQFF
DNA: TGCGCCAGCAGCCAAGATCTAGCGGGAGCCTTCGAGCAGTTCTTC

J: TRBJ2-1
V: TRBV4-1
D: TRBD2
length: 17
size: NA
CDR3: CASSQRLAERPYNEQFF
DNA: TGCGCCAGCAGCCAACGACTAGCGGAGAGACCCTACAATGAGCAGTTCTTC

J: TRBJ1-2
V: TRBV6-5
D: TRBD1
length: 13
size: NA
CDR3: CASSSRGRDGYTF
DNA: TGTGCCAGCAGTTCCAGGGGGCGCGATGGCTACACCTTC

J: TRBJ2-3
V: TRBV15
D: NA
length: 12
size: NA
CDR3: CATSRASDTQYF
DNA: TGTGCCACCAGCAGGGCTTCAGATACGCAGTATTTT

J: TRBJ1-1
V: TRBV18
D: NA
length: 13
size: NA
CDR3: CASSQSQGPEAFF
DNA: TGTGCCAGCTCACAGTCACAGGGCCCTGAAGCTTTCTTT